This TCR beta chain was profiled in a study of technical replicates of blood from several donors. TCRdb keeps only in-frame clones here, not all; method: immunoSEQ multiplex PCR. The data show roughly 76,000 clones, 90% to 95% seen once. Trimming pared 3 bases from V and 1 base from J, leaving 11 bases between. The CDR3 is made up of 14 amino acids. CDR1 and CDR2 from the germline V gene are SGDLS and YYNGEE. The genes are TRBV9 and TRBJ2-7; weak D call: TRBD1 (5 bases). This sequence was found in a human donor in good health. The sample was T cells isolated from PBMCs. The chain's CDR3 is CASSAGHESYEQYF. The CDR3 bases are TGTGCCAGCAGCGCCGGACACGAGTCCTACGAGCAGTACTTC.